At least ten counts were recorded for the clone carrying this T cell receptor (beta chain). Trimming stripped 3 bases from V and 8 bases from J, with 13 bases between. This CDR3 is 13 amino acids long. This sample was taken from a study of blood T cell repertoires in COVID-19. About the research overall: Sources were T cells, B-cell-depleted T cells, or PBMCs; the material itself was cDNA or gDNA.

Methods used by the authors: Amplifying reference gene primers gave estimates of nucleated cell counts. Clones were read by immunoSEQ multiplex PCR, and TCRdb kept only the in-frame ones, dropping some. That table is the source of V, J and clone size, and D and trimming were worked out from the DNA. The table has about 140,000 clones, roughly 85% seen once. Sequenced sample: peripheral blood. The sequence came from a man aged 55 to 70 with acute or convalescent COVID-19. J is TRBJ1-1 and V is TRBV12-3 or TRBV12-4; D perhaps matches TRBD1 (5 bases). CDR3 sequence: CASSFKQDYEAFF. The DNA for the CDR3 is TGTGCCAGCAGTTTCAAACAGGACTACGAAGCTTTCTTT.